This T cell receptor beta chain comes out of a study of neurological immune-mediated disorders. This clonotype was detected many times. Time point given: longitudinal time-point 3. Germline V gene lookup returns CDR1 SGHVS and CDR2 FQNEAQ. After removal of 5 bases from V and 2 bases from J, the junction contained 9 bases not matched to a gene. The CDR3 has 16 residues. One entry per CDR3 protein results from TCRdb running MiXCR on the 5' RACE reads. The sample holds roughly 100,000 distinct CDR3 sequences, approximately 11% seen once. The specimen sequenced was PBMCs. This TCR came from a female donor with HTLV-1-associated myelopathy (HAM/TSP). The chain joins TRBV7-8 to TRBJ2-5, with 9 bases that match TRBD1. The CDR3 region is CASSHLLGTGQETQYF. Written as DNA, the CDR3 is TGTGCCAGCAGCCATCTTCTCGGGACAGGGCAAGAGACCCAGTACTTC.